The 29 T cell receptor beta chains below were found in one sample sequenced in a study of vaccination effects on CD4 cells after COVID-19. Antigen specificity for these receptors is unknown. Following 10 days of culture, CD4+ T cells were isolated. Assay: immunoSEQ multiplex PCR; the TCRdb copy retains only in-frame clones and omits some. This sample carries some 30,000 clones, 70% of them seen once, and the ten largest clones take roughly 3.8%. Here the sequenced sample was CD4+ T cells from PBMCs cultured without peptide, taken before COVID-19 vaccination. The receptors were gathered from a human donor who received a COVID-19 vaccine.

This chain uses TRBV2 with TRBJ2-7, with 12 bases that match TRBD1. The CDR3 contains 17 residues. With V trimmed by 5 bases and J by 3 bases, 11 bases remained unmatched. The germline gives CDR1 SNHLY, CDR2 FYNNEI. The CDR3 DNA follows: TGTGCCAGCAGTTCCGGGACAGGGGGCGGGGGACTCTACGAGCAGTACTTC. Residues: CASSSGTGGGGLYEQYF.

The chain joins TRBV5-6 to TRBJ2-7; D call uncertain. Germline CDR1 is SGHDT and CDR2 is YYEEEE. The CDR3 has 15 amino acids. With 1 base removed from V and 0 bases from J, the gap between germline ends came to 11 bases. The CDR3 sequence: CASSLYTFGSYEQYF. CDR3 bases: TGTGCCAGCAGCTTGTACACCTTCGGCTCCTACGAGCAGTACTTC.

This clone came up a few times. The germline gene is not matched at one end of the junction; a read error may be the cause. The rearrangement links TRBV9 to TRBJ2-1; D gene unclear. Germline CDR1 and CDR2: SGDLS and YYNGEE. This CDR3 is 12 amino acids long. The CDR3 is CASSVAYNEQFF. CDR3 sequence (DNA): TGTGCCAGCAGCGTAGCCTATAATGAGCAGTTCTTC.

The chain recombines TRBV7-2 with TRBJ2-2; 8 nucleotides agree with TRBD2. Germline CDR1 and CDR2: SGHTA and FQGNSA. CDR3 length: 15 amino acids. The J segment lost 7 bases and the V segment lost 5 bases, leaving 9 bases of the junction unmatched. In nucleotides, the CDR3 is TGTGCCAGCAGCCAACGGGGGGGCCGTTTCGGGGAGCTGTTTTTT. It yields the protein CASSQRGGRFGELFF.

This chain links TRBV5-1 with TRBJ2-7; 13 bases match TRBD2. Trimming took 4 bases from V and 3 from J; bases not matched to a gene: 4. Germline V gives CDR1 SGHRS, CDR2 YFSETQ. The CDR3 length is 15 residues. The DNA for the CDR3 is TGCGCCAGCAGCCTGGGACTAGCGGGATTCTACGAGCAGTACTTC. Its protein product is CASSLGLAGFYEQYF. Filled out from reference TRBV5-1 and TRBJ2-7, the complete variable domain reads KAGVTQTPRYLIKTRGQQVTLSCSPISGHRSVSWYQQTPGQGLQFLFEYFSETQRNKGNFPGRFSGRQFSNSRSEMNVSTLELGDSALYLCASSLGLAGFYEQYFGPGTRLTVT.

This clone turned up a few times. The chain recombines TRBV3-1 (or the pseudogene TRBV3-2) with TRBJ1-3; D gene uncertain. Germline CDR1 and CDR2: LGHDT and YNNKEL (reference sequence). This CDR3 has 15 residues. V lost 3 bases and J 0 bases, leaving 9 bases between the germline ends. The CDR3 reads CASSHTASSGNTIYF. CDR3 DNA sequence: TGTGCCAGCAGCCACACGGCAAGCTCTGGAAACACCATATATTTT.

The gene calls are TRBV5-8 and TRBJ2-1; TRBD2 is a possible D gene (6 bases). V lost 6 bases and J lost 10, with 20 bases in between. Germline assignment: CDR1 SGHTS and CDR2 YDEGEE. CDR3 length: 14 residues. The CDR3 coding sequence is TGTGCCAGCATCCGGGACTGGAACGAACGAGAGCAGTTCTTC. Translation gives CASIRDWNEREQFF.

The J gene is TRBJ1-5, the V gene TRBV29-1; 9 positions agree with TRBD1. This CDR3 region has 12 residues. J was trimmed by 7 bases and V by 6 bases; bases with no gene match: 4. Germline V gene data show CDR1 as SQVTM and CDR2 as ANQGSEA. CDR3 DNA: TGCAGCGTAGGACAGGGGCGACAGCCCCAGCATTTT. Encoded protein: CSVGQGRQPQHF.

This clone was seen a few times. The chain recombines TRBV3-1 (or the pseudogene TRBV3-2) with TRBJ2-2; 7 bases are shared with TRBD2. Germline values: CDR1 LGHDT, CDR2 YNNKEL (reference sequence). The CDR3 runs to 14 residues. With 7 bases clipped from V and 3 bases from J, the junction kept 5 bases outside the gene matches. CDR3 protein: CASTHSGHTGELFF. The CDR3 DNA sequence: TGTGCCAGCACCCATAGCGGGCACACCGGGGAGCTGTTTTTT.

The rearrangement uses TRBV6-4 and TRBJ2-7; 11 bases map to TRBD2. The CDR3 runs to 15 residues. J lost 0 bases, V lost 2 bases, and 0 bases had no gene match. Germline lookup yields CDR1 MRHNA and CDR2 SNTAGT. The CDR3 region is CASSDGTSGSYEQYF. The CDR3 coding sequence is TGTGCCAGCAGTGACGGGACTAGCGGCTCCTACGAGCAGTACTTC.

In this sample, this clone turned up once. This chain connects TRBV28 to TRBJ2-1; 12 bases fit TRBD2. The ends lost 0 bases at V and 10 bases at J; junction bases unmatched: 10. CDR1 and CDR2 (germline): MDHEN, SYDVKM. The CDR3 totals 17 residues. CDR3: CASSLWSLAGGPGEQFF. In DNA form, the CDR3 reads TGTGCCAGCAGTTTATGGTCCCTAGCGGGAGGGCCCGGGGAGCAGTTCTTC.

Only a few counts were recorded for this clone. The J gene is TRBJ1-1, the V gene TRBV18; the match to TRBD1 covers 9 bases. CDR1 is KGHSH and CDR2 is LQKENI in the germline V gene. This CDR3 comprises 16 residues. Losses at the gene ends were 3 bases for V and 3 bases for J; bases not matched to a gene: 8. In DNA, the CDR3 is TGTGCCAGCTCACCCGTACAGGGGGCGCAGTACACTGAAGCTTTCTTT. It codes for CASSPVQGAQYTEAFF.

The gene calls are TRBV6-5 and TRBJ1-1; D perhaps matches TRBD1 (6 bases). Trimming left V 3 bases short and J 11 bases short, with 10 bases between. The germline gives CDR1 MNHEY, CDR2 SVGAGI. The CDR3 is 11 amino acids. The CDR3: CASSYQGCAFF. CDR3 DNA sequence: TGTGCCAGCAGTTATCAGGGGTGCGCTTTCTTT.

This clone was observed a few times. The J gene is TRBJ1-1, the V gene TRBV11-1, with D uncertain. Deletions cut 2 bases from V and 0 bases from J, with 13 bases between. Germline V gives CDR1 SGHAT, CDR2 FQDESV (reference sequence). This CDR3 has 16 amino acids. In DNA form, the CDR3 reads TGTGCCAGCAGCTTATACCAAGGGTACATGAACACTGAAGCTTTCTTT. Protein product: CASSLYQGYMNTEAFF.

The rearrangement links TRBV19 to TRBJ1-2, with 9 bases identical to TRBD1. The germline V gene has CDR1 LNHDA and CDR2 SQIVND (reference sequence). Losses at the gene ends were 10 bases for V and 3 bases for J; bases not matched to a gene: 6. The CDR3 consists of 13 residues. The CDR3 DNA sequence: TGTGCCACCCCGGGACAGGGTGACTATGGCTACACCTTC. Translating it yields CATPGQGDYGYTF.

The V and J genes are TRBV19 and TRBJ2-5; D perhaps matches TRBD2 (6 bases). Between the trimmed V and J ends, which lost 5 bases and 2 bases, there was a span of 12 bases. Germline V gene lookup returns CDR1 LNHDA and CDR2 SQIVND (reference sequence). The CDR3 is 14 amino acids. Here the CDR3 DNA reads TGTGCCAGTAGTGGAGGGACTGGACAAGAGACCCAGTACTTC. Translated: CASSGGTGQETQYF.

This clone was observed a single time. The chain joins TRBV4-1 to TRBJ2-1; weak D call: TRBD2 (6 bases). The germline gives CDR1 MGHRA, CDR2 YSYEKL. This CDR3 is built from 17 residues. V was clipped by 2 bases and J by 7 bases, with 21 bases between them. CDR3 amino acids: CASSQRGLNAGYNEQFF. CDR3 sequence (DNA): TGCGCCAGCAGCCAAAGGGGACTCAACGCTGGGTATAATGAGCAGTTCTTC.

The chain uses TRBV18 and TRBJ2-3; D unresolved. V was clipped by 11 bases and J by 0 bases, with 12 bases between them. This CDR3 contains 13 residues. Germline V CDR1 and CDR2: KGHSH, LQKENI. This CDR3 reads CALRRESTDTQYF. The CDR3 region has the DNA TGTGCCCTACGGCGCGAGAGCACAGATACGCAGTATTTT.

J is TRBJ1-2 and V is TRBV5-1, with D uncertain. Germline CDR1 and CDR2: SGHRS and YFSETQ. V lost 3 bases and J lost 2, with 11 bases in between. The CDR3 contains 14 residues. The CDR3 DNA sequence: TGCGCCAGCAGCTCCCACGGGCCCAACTATGGCTACACCTTC. Protein sequence: CASSSHGPNYGYTF.

The chain has TRBV10-2 and TRBJ2-3; TRBD1 might be the D (6 bases). Germline V gives CDR1 WSHSY, CDR2 SAAADI. Trimming left V 4 bases short and J 2 bases short, with 7 bases between. This CDR3 is 13 amino acids long. For the CDR3, the DNA is TGCGCCAGCAGTGGGGGGCCCACAGATACGCAGTATTTT. It yields the protein CASSGGPTDTQYF.

The chain employs TRBV10-3 and TRBJ2-1; maybe TRBD2 (6 bases). This CDR3 has 13 residues. Trimming left V 4 bases short and J 6 bases short, with 10 bases between. From germline, CDR1 is ENHRY and CDR2 SYGVKD. CDR3 DNA sequence: TGTGCCATCAGTGGCCAGGGAGGCAATGAGCAGTTCTTC. Translating gives CAISGQGGNEQFF.

Turning to this clone: An end of the junction differs from the germline gene, which may be a read error. V usage is TRBV20-1 and J usage is TRBJ1-2, with D maybe TRBD1 (6 bases). The CDR3 is made up of 12 amino acids. The germline CDR1 and CDR2 sequences are DFQATT and SNEGSKA (reference sequence). The CDR3 DNA reads as TGCAGTGCTAGTATACAGGGAAGATCCCACTCTTTC. Residues: CSASIQGRSHSF.

The CDR3 DNA reads as TGTGCCAGCACCCCAGGCGGGAGCTCCTACAATGAGCAGTTCTTC. Protein sequence: CASTPGGSSYNEQFF. The genes are TRBV6-5 and TRBJ2-1; 7 bases align to TRBD2. This CDR3 spans 15 amino acids. Trimming took 7 bases from V and 0 from J; bases not matched to a gene: 6. Germline-derived CDR1 and CDR2 are MNHEY and SVGAGI.

V gene TRBV7-9 combines with J gene TRBJ1-1; 7 positions match TRBD1. V lost 6 bases to trimming and J lost 1 base; unmatched junction nucleotides: 8. CDR1 and CDR2 from the germline V gene are SEHNR and FQNEAQ (reference sequence). This CDR3 is built from 15 residues. The CDR3 protein is CASRRQGLQNTEAFF. Written as DNA, the CDR3 is TGTGCCAGCAGACGACAGGGCTTACAGAACACTGAAGCTTTCTTT.

The rearrangement uses TRBV5-1 and TRBJ2-7, with 7 bases aligning to TRBD1. The V gene end was trimmed by 0 bases and the J gene end by 2 bases; junction bases not matched to a gene: 2. This CDR3 spans 14 amino acids. Germline V lookup: CDR1 SGHRS, CDR2 YFSETQ. The CDR3 DNA sequence: TGCGCCAGCAGCTTGGCGACAGGGACCTACGAGCAGTACTTC. Its translation: CASSLATGTYEQYF.

The rearrangement joins TRBV6-5 to TRBJ2-1; possible D gene TRBD2, 5 bases. Germline V gene sequence: CDR1 MNHEY, CDR2 SVGAGI. The germline V and J ends were trimmed by 4 bases and 4 bases, with 11 bases remaining between them. The CDR3 consists of 14 residues. The CDR3 DNA reads TGTGCCAGCAGTTCCCATCCGGGGTACAATGAGCAGTTCTTC. Protein: CASSSHPGYNEQFF.

This sequence joins TRBV12-3 or TRBV12-4 and TRBJ1-1; D possibly corresponds to TRBD1 (5 bases). Trimming removed 7 bases from V and 7 bases from J, with 16 bases in between. The CDR3 is 13 residues long. The CDR3 loop is CASTSTGLGEAFF. CDR3 DNA sequence: TGTGCCAGCACCTCCACAGGCCTGGGTGAAGCTTTCTTT.

V is TRBV30 and J is TRBJ1-6; the match to TRBD1 covers 8 bases. CDR3 size: 15 residues. CDR1 is GTSNPN and CDR2 is SVGIG in the germline V gene (reference sequence). With V trimmed by 5 bases and J by 10 bases, 13 bases remained unmatched. The CDR3 region has the DNA TGTGCCTGGGGTACAGGGGGTTCGGTTTGGTCACCCCTCCACTTT. As protein: CAWGTGGSVWSPLHF.

This clone was detected only a few times. V and J are TRBV4-1 and TRBJ2-7, with 11 bases that match TRBD2. Trimming removed 6 bases from V and 1 base from J; junction bases left unmatched: 14. Germline CDR1 is MGHRA and CDR2 is YSYEKL. This CDR3 region has 18 residues. CDR3 in DNA: TGCGCCAGCAGTCCACGAACTAGCGGGGGCCCTTCTTCCTACGAGCAGTACTTC. Encoded protein: CASSPRTSGGPSSYEQYF.